The 26 T cell receptor beta chains below all came from one sample that was sequenced in a study of cytotoxic CD8 clonotypes in ibrutinib-treated CLL. The repertoire was sequenced with immunoSEQ multiplex PCR; TCRdb's copy has only in-frame clones and lacks some. The profile shows around 200,000 clones, 70% to 75% of them singletons. Here the sequenced sample was PBMCs, taken after 12 months of ibrutinib treatment. The receptors were sampled from a human donor with chronic lymphocytic leukemia.

The chain combines TRBV4-3 with TRBJ2-7; tentative D call: TRBD1 (6 bases). Trimming removed 5 bases from V and 4 bases from J, with 15 bases in between. Per the germline V gene, CDR1 is LGHNA and CDR2 is YSLEER. The CDR3 runs to 14 residues. CDR3 loop: CASSFGTGTYEQYF. CDR3 bases: TGCGCCAGCAGCTTTGGTACAGGGACGTACGAGCAGTACTTC.

The chain combines TRBV7-9 with TRBJ1-4, with unresolved D. The V gene's germline CDR1 is SEHNR and CDR2 FQNEAQ (reference sequence). CDR3 length: 16 amino acids. Trimming shortened V by 3 bases and J by 5 bases, and 16 bases separated the two germline ends. CDR3: CASSLDGNFGNEKLFF. The CDR3 DNA reads as TGTGCCAGCAGCTTGGACGGGAATTTTGGCAATGAAAAACTGTTTTTT. Full variable domain (remainder filled in from reference TRBV7-9 and TRBJ1-4): DTGVSQNPRHKITKRGQNVTFRCDPISEHNRLYWYRQTLGQGPEFLTYFQNEAQLEKSRLLSDRFSAERPKGSFSTLEIQRTEQGDSAMYLCASSLDGNFGNEKLFFGSGTQLSVL.

The rearrangement uses TRBV7-9 and TRBJ2-7; D perhaps matches TRBD2 (6 bases). V was pared by 1 base and J by 6 bases, with 13 bases between. Germline CDR1 SEHNR, CDR2 FQNEAQ (reference sequence). The CDR3 extends over 14 amino acids. The CDR3 bases are TGTGCCAGCAGCTTAGTGGGCGGGACGGGCGAGCAGTACTTC. Residues: CASSLVGGTGEQYF.

The J gene is TRBJ1-3, the V gene TRBV6-5; tentatively, D is TRBD1 (5 bases). From germline, CDR1 is MNHEY and CDR2 SVGAGI. Deletions cut 0 bases from V and 5 bases from J, with 14 bases between. The CDR3 length is 16 residues. CDR3 nucleotides: TGTGCCAGCAGTTACTCTTGGAGGGGAGGAAGAAACACCATATATTTT. Its translation: CASSYSWRGGRNTIYF.

This clone showed up just a few times. The chain links TRBV14 to TRBJ1-2; no definite D call. Germline V lookup: CDR1 SGHDN, CDR2 FVKESK. Between the trimmed V and J ends, which lost 1 base and 5 bases, there was a span of 11 bases. This CDR3 comprises 14 residues. The CDR3 bases are TGTGCCAGCAGCCAAGCGGATCGGCGATATGGCTACACCTTC. Translating gives CASSQADRRYGYTF.

Only a few counts were recorded for this clone. The rearrangement uses TRBV4-2 and TRBJ1-2; 8 bases align to TRBD1. Germline CDR1 LGHNA, CDR2 YNFKEQ. Germline trimming cut 3 bases from V and 1 base from J; bases unmatched to any gene: 7. CDR3 length equals 16 residues. CDR3 amino acids: CASSHPTGADNYGYTF. DNA for the CDR3: TGTGCCAGCAGCCACCCGACAGGGGCCGATAACTATGGCTACACCTTC.

V and J are TRBV18 and TRBJ2-7, with 10 bases lining up with TRBD2. Germline CDR1 and CDR2: KGHSH and LQKENI. The V segment lost 9 bases and the J segment 4 bases; nucleotides outside the gene matches: 3. CDR3 size: 12 residues. The CDR3 DNA reads TGTGCCAGTACGACTAGCGGGTACGAGCAGTACTTC. This encodes CASTTSGYEQYF.

The chain joins TRBV18 to TRBJ1-1, with D unresolved. This CDR3 region has 15 residues. Trimming removed 1 base at V and 0 bases at J, with 9 bases between. Per germline, CDR1 KGHSH and CDR2 LQKENI. The CDR3 reads CASSPRLDVNTEAFF. CDR3 sequence (DNA): TGTGCCAGCTCACCACGCTTGGACGTGAACACTGAAGCTTTCTTT. Full variable domain (missing parts from reference TRBV18 and TRBJ1-1): NAGVMQNPRHLVRRRGQEARLRCSPMKGHSHVYWYRQLPEEGLKFMVYLQKENIIDESGMPKERFSAEFPKEGPSILRIQQVVRGDSAAYFCASSPRLDVNTEAFFGQGTRLTVV.

J is TRBJ1-2 and V is TRBV6-5; no reliable D call. In germline, CDR1 is MNHEY, CDR2 SVGAGI. The V end was cut by 4 bases, the J end by 2 bases, with 14 bases between. The CDR3 runs to 15 residues. Here the CDR3 reads CASSLGQAFNYGYTF. CDR3 DNA sequence: TGTGCCAGCAGTTTGGGCCAAGCGTTCAACTATGGCTACACCTTC.

The chain recombines TRBV6-6 with TRBJ1-1; 8 bases fit TRBD1. Germline V gene sequence: CDR1 MNHNY, CDR2 SVGAGI (reference sequence). With 8 bases clipped from V and 5 bases from J, the junction kept 10 bases outside the gene matches. This CDR3 contains 14 residues. DNA of the CDR3: TGTGCCAGCCGAAAACCAACAGGGGGGACTGAAGCTTTCTTT. This encodes CASRKPTGGTEAFF.

The chain couples TRBV6-5 to TRBJ2-1, with no clear D. From germline, CDR1 is MNHEY and CDR2 SVGAGI. This CDR3 is 16 amino acids long. Between the trimmed V and J ends, which lost 1 base and 0 bases, there was a span of 10 bases. The CDR3 DNA follows: TGTGCCAGCAGTTACTGGCTACCAAGCTCCTACAATGAGCAGTTCTTC. Encoded protein: CASSYWLPSSYNEQFF.

The chain has TRBV29-1 and TRBJ2-6; D perhaps matches TRBD1 (5 bases). The ends were cut back, 4 bases at V and 2 bases at J, with 9 bases in the middle. CDR1 and CDR2 (germline): SQVTM, ANQGSEA. The CDR3 extends over 14 amino acids. The CDR3 nucleotides read TGCAGCGTTGGCCTGGGGCCTGGGGCCAACGTCCTGACTTTC. It encodes CSVGLGPGANVLTF.

There are a few counts of this clone. Written as DNA, the CDR3 is TGTGCCAGCAGCGACCGGACAGTGGCCTACGAGCAGTACTTC. Translating it yields CASSDRTVAYEQYF. V is TRBV11-3 and J is TRBJ2-7; TRBD1 is a possible D gene (6 bases). CDR1 is SGHNT, CDR2 YENEEA, per germline. V shed 5 bases and J shed 2 bases, with 13 bases lying between them. This CDR3 region has 14 residues.

The V call is TRBV5-1, the J call TRBJ2-7, with D possibly being TRBD1 (5 bases). This CDR3 is built from 13 residues. The germline V gene has CDR1 SGHRS and CDR2 YFSETQ. V lost 3 bases and J 3 bases, leaving 10 bases between the germline ends. CDR3 region: CASSSEDSYEQYF. The CDR3 nucleotides are TGCGCCAGCAGCTCCGAAGACAGCTACGAGCAGTACTTC.

The chain joins TRBV19 to TRBJ2-4, with D unclear. V was cut by 6 bases and J by 0 bases, with 15 bases left in between. The CDR3 sequence is 16 residues long. Per germline, CDR1 LNHDA and CDR2 SQIVND (reference sequence). CDR3 sequence reads: CASRVSRNLAKNIQYF. The CDR3 DNA reads as TGTGCCAGTAGAGTAAGCAGAAACCTAGCCAAAAACATTCAGTACTTC.

The chain combines TRBV7-9 with TRBJ2-1, with TRBD2 identical over 7 bases. This CDR3 has 13 amino acids. From germline, CDR1 is SEHNR and CDR2 FQNEAQ (reference sequence). Losses at the gene ends were 3 bases for V and 9 bases for J; bases not matched to a gene: 5. In nucleotides, the CDR3 is TGTGCCAGCAGCTTTGCGGGGGATAGTGAGCAGTTCTTC. As protein: CASSFAGDSEQFF. The full variable domain, its missing parts supplied by reference TRBV7-9 and TRBJ2-1, is DTGVSQNPRHKITKRGQNVTFRCDPISEHNRLYWYRQTLGQGPEFLTYFQNEAQLEKSRLLSDRFSAERPKGSFSTLEIQRTEQGDSAMYLCASSFAGDSEQFFGPGTRLTVL.

The chain carries TRBV6-5 and TRBJ1-2; D is perhaps TRBD1 (5 bases). Trimming removed 2 bases at V and 7 bases at J, with 14 bases between. The CDR3 is 14 amino acids. In germline, CDR1 is MNHEY, CDR2 SVGAGI. CDR3 amino acids: CASSYGGGLSGYTF. In nucleotides, the CDR3 is TGTGCCAGCAGTTACGGTGGGGGTCTCTCTGGCTACACCTTC.

J is TRBJ2-7 and V is TRBV27; 9 nucleotides align to TRBD1. The CDR3 runs 14 residues. V lost 5 bases and J lost 7; bases outside the gene matches: 9. Germline assignment: CDR1 MNHEY and CDR2 SMNVEV (reference sequence). The CDR3 DNA is TGTGCCAGCAGTATCAGGACAGGGGTGGGAGAGCAGTACTTC. Protein product: CASSIRTGVGEQYF.

J is TRBJ1-2 and V is TRBV7-2, with TRBD1 as a possible D gene (5 bases). The CDR3 loop spans 13 amino acids. Trimming took off 3 bases at V and 2 bases at J, with 7 bases between the two ends. CDR1 is SGHTA and CDR2 is FQGNSA in the germline V gene. CDR3 nucleotides: TGTGCCAGCAGCTTGACAGAGAACTATGGCTACACCTTC. Translating gives CASSLTENYGYTF.

The V call is TRBV9, the J call TRBJ2-6; D is ambiguous. The CDR3 has 17 residues. Looked up from germline, CDR1 is SGDLS and CDR2 is YYNGEE. V was trimmed by 3 bases and J by 0 bases, leaving 13 bases between them. DNA of the CDR3: TGTGCCAGCAGCGGCCCCGGGCGAAGCTCTGGGGCCAACGTCCTGACTTTC. As protein: CASSGPGRSSGANVLTF. Filled out from reference TRBV9 and TRBJ2-6, the complete variable domain reads DSGVTQTPKHLITATGQRVTLRCSPRSGDLSVYWYQQSLDQGLQFLIQYYNGEERAKGNILERFSAQQFPDLHSELNLSSLELGDSALYFCASSGPGRSSGANVLTFGAGSRLTVL.

This clone showed up just a few times. The rearrangement uses TRBV7-8 and TRBJ1-2, with D possibly TRBD1 on 5 matching bases. In germline, CDR1 is SGHVS, CDR2 FQNEAQ. CDR3 length equals 15 residues. V dropped 3 bases and J dropped 1 base, with 12 bases sitting between them. CDR3 loop: CASSLGGAVNYGYTF. The DNA for the CDR3 is TGTGCCAGCAGCTTGGGAGGGGCTGTTAACTATGGCTACACCTTC.

J is TRBJ2-3 and V is TRBV7-9; TRBD2 aligns across 7 bases. Germline V gives CDR1 SEHNR, CDR2 FQNEAQ (reference sequence). CDR3 size: 16 residues. Germline trimming cut 5 bases from V and 1 base from J; bases unmatched to any gene: 9. The CDR3 coding sequence is TGTGCCAGCAGCCCAGAGCGGGGTGGGGGCACAGATACGCAGTATTTT. Translating gives CASSPERGGGTDTQYF.

This clone was seen only once. The chain employs TRBV6-5 and TRBJ1-2, with TRBD1 as a possible D gene (5 bases). Germline CDR1 and CDR2: MNHEY and SVGAGI. The CDR3 loop spans 13 amino acids. Trimming removed 5 bases at V and 4 bases at J, with 11 bases between. The CDR3: CASSPGRLYGYTF. CDR3 DNA: TGTGCCAGCAGTCCGGGGCGACTCTATGGCTACACCTTC.

This chain uses TRBV7-2 with TRBJ2-1; 12 bases are a match to TRBD2. The germline V gene has CDR1 SGHTA and CDR2 FQGNSA. The length of the CDR3 is 18 residues. V shed 3 bases, J shed 0 bases, and the junction held 6 bases outside the gene matches. In nucleotides, the CDR3 is TGTGCCAGCAGCTTGAAACGGACTAGCGGGATCTCCTACAATGAGCAGTTCTTC. It translates to CASSLKRTSGISYNEQFF.

The chain is built from TRBV7-3 and TRBJ2-1; D possibly uses TRBD1 or TRBD2 (5 bases each). In germline, CDR1 is SGHTA, CDR2 FQGTGA. With 2 bases removed from V and 3 bases from J, the gap between germline ends came to 11 bases. This CDR3 has 15 amino acids. The CDR3 protein is CASSLQGAGYNEQFF. Here the CDR3 DNA reads TGTGCCAGCAGCTTACAGGGCGCGGGCTACAATGAGCAGTTCTTC.

The V call is TRBV7-9, the J call TRBJ2-3, with TRBD2 identical over 12 bases. Per the germline V gene, CDR1 is SEHNR and CDR2 is FQNEAQ (reference sequence). This CDR3 has 18 amino acids. Trimming removed 5 bases from V and 1 base from J; junction bases left unmatched: 10. The CDR3 reads CASSQGLTSGSGTDTQYF. CDR3 DNA: TGTGCCAGCAGCCAGGGATTGACTAGCGGGAGCGGCACAGATACGCAGTATTTT.